This entry describes one TCR beta chain. Antigen specificity is unknown. As for the donors, each was a healthy bone marrow donor. The data originate from a study of cytomegalovirus exposure and HLA in healthy donors. The study's findings and limits: Accurate HLA-A and HLA-B prediction from TCR beta sequences was reported for most subjects. CMV antigen specificity was confirmed in vitro for a few CMV-associated chains.

Unmatched junction bases numbered 13, after V lost 4 bases and J lost 6 bases. The CDR3 length is 16 residues. Per the germline V gene, CDR1 is LNHNV and CDR2 is YYDKDF (reference sequence). Both 60 Vbeta primers and 13 Jbeta primers went into the PCR. Method: immunoSEQ multiplex PCR; TCRdb's copy keeps in-frame clones and lacks some. In the table there are 100,000 to 150,000 clones, around 77% of which are singletons. This sequence originates from a man in his thirties or forties in good health and CMV-seronegative. The chain is built from TRBV15 and TRBJ2-7; 9 bases are shared with TRBD1. Input material: PBMCs. The CDR3 nucleotides are TGTGCCACCAGCACATTCAACCGGGACAGGGTATCCGAGCAGTACTTC. Its translation is CATSTFNRDRVSEQYF.